This TCR beta chain was sequenced for a study of blood T cell repertoires in COVID-19. The length of the CDR3 is 13 residues. The germline CDR1 and CDR2 sequences are MDHEN and SYDVKM. The V gene end was trimmed by 2 bases and the J gene end by 13 bases; junction bases not matched to a gene: 7. Authors' processing steps: How many nucleated cells were present was estimated from reference gene primer amplification. Data came from immunoSEQ multiplex PCR; TCRdb stores just in-frame clones and leaves some out. V, J and clone size were drawn from that table, and D and trimming were deduced from the DNA. The sample lists about 230,000 clones, around 81% occurring once.

The receptor's source is a woman older than 75 with COVID-19, enrolled during active disease. The chain recombines TRBV28 with TRBJ2-4; TRBD2 matches at 8 bases. The specimen sequenced was peripheral blood. The CDR3 DNA sequence: TGTGCCAGCAGTTTACGGTCCCGGGAGGGCCAGTACTTC. It codes for CASSLRSREGQYF.